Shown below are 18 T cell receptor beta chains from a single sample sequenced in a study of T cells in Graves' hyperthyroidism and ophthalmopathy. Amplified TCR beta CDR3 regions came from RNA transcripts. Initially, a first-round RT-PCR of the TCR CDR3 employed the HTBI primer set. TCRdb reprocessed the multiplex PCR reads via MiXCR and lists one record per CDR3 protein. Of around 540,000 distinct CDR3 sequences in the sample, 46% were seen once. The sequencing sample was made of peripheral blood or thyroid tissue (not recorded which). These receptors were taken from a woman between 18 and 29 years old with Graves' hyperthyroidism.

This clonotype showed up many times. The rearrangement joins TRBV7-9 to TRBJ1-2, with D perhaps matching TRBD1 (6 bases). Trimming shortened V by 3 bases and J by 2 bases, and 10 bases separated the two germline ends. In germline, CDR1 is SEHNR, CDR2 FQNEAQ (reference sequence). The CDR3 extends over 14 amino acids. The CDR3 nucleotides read TGTGCCAGCAGCTTTAACAGGGCAAACTATGGCTACACCTTC. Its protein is CASSFNRANYGYTF.

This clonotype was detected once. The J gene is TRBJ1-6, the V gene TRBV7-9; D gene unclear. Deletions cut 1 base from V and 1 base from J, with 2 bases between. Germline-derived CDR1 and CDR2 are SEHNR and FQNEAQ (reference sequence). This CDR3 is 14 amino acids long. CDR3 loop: CASSLVSYNSPLHF. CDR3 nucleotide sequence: TGTGCCAGCAGCTTAGTATCCTATAATTCACCCCTCCACTTT.

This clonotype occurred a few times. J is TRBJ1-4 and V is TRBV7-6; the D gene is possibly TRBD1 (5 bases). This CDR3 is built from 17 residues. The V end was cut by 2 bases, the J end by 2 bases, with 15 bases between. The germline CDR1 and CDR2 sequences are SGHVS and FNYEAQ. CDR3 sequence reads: CASSLLQGKSTNEKLFF. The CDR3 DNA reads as TGTGCCAGCAGCTTATTGCAGGGAAAGAGCACTAATGAAAAACTGTTTTTT.

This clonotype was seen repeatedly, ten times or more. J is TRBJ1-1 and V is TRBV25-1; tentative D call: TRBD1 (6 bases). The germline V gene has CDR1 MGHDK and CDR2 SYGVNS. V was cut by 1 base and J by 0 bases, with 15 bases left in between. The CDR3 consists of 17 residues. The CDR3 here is CASSESQGWTLNTEAFF. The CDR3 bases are TGTGCCAGCAGTGAATCACAGGGATGGACCCTGAACACTGAAGCTTTCTTT.

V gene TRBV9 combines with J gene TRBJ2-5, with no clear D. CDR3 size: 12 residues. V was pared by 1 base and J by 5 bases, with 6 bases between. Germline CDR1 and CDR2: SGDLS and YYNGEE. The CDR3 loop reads CASSVQLETQYF. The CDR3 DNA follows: TGTGCCAGCAGCGTACAGTTGGAGACCCAGTACTTC.

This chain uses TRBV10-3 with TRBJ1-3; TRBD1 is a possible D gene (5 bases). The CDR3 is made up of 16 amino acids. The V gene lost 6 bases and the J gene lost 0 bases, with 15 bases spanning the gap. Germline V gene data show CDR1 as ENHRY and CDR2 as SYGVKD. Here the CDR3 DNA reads TGTGCCATCAGACCGGTCACAGGCGGCTCTGGAAACACCATATATTTT. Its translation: CAIRPVTGGSGNTIYF.

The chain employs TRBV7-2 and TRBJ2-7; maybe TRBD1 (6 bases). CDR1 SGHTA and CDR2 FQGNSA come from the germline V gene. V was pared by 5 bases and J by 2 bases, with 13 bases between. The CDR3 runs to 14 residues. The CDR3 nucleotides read TGTGCCAGCAGCCACCGGGACACCCCCTACGAGCAGTACTTC. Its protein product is CASSHRDTPYEQYF.

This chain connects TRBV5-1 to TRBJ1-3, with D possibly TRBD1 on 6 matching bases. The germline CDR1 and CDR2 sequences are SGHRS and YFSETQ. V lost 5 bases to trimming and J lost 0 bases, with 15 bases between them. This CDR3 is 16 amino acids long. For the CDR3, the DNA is TGCGCCAGCAGACCCTCGGACAGCTTCTCTGGAAACACCATATATTTT. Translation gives CASRPSDSFSGNTIYF.

The CDR3 DNA reads TGTGCCAGCAGCCCCGAGGGGGCCGCTAATGAAAAACTGTTTTTT. Translated: CASSPEGAANEKLFF. This chain links TRBV7-9 with TRBJ1-4, with 7 bases identical to TRBD1. Trimming cost V 5 bases and J 3 bases; bases outside gene matches: 6. In germline, CDR1 is SEHNR, CDR2 FQNEAQ (reference sequence). This CDR3 is built from 15 residues.

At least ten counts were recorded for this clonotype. CDR3 DNA: TGTGCCAGCAGGGTTTCTAGCGGGAGTTACGAGCAGTACTTC. Its translation: CASRVSSGSYEQYF. The chain has TRBV2 and TRBJ2-7, with 10 bases that match TRBD2. The CDR3 totals 14 residues. The junction had 6 bases not matched to a gene; V was cut back by 6 bases and J by 4 bases. CDR1 SNHLY and CDR2 FYNNEI come from the germline V gene.

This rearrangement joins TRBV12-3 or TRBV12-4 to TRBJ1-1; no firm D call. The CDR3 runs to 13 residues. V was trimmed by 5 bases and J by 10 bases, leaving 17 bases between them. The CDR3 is CASSASVGPAAFF. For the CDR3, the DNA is TGTGCCAGCAGTGCTTCGGTGGGCCCCGCAGCTTTCTTT.

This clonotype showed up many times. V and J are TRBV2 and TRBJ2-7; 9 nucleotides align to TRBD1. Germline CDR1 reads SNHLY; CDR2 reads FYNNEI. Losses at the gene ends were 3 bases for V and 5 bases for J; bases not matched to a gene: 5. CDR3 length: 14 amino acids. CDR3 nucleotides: TGTGCCAGCAGTGATAGGACAGGGGCACACGAGCAGTACTTC. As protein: CASSDRTGAHEQYF.

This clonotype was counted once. The chain's CDR3 is CAISDYSSYSGGYEQYF. The CDR3 nucleotides are TGTGCCATCAGTGACTATAGCAGTTACTCGGGCGGCTACGAGCAGTACTTC. This rearrangement joins TRBV10-3 to TRBJ2-7; D ambiguous. Trimming cost V 3 bases and J 3 bases, with 21 bases left between them. In germline, CDR1 is ENHRY, CDR2 SYGVKD. The CDR3 is made up of 17 amino acids.

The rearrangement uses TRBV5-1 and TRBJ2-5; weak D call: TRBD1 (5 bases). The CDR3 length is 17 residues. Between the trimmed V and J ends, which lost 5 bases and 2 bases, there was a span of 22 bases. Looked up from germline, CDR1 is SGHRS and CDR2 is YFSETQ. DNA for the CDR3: TGCGCCAGCAGTTTATCAACCAGGGCTCGACGACAAGAGACCCAGTACTTC. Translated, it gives CASSLSTRARRQETQYF. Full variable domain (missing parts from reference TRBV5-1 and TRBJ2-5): KAGVTQTPRYLIKTRGQQVTLSCSPISGHRSVSWYQQTPGQGLQFLFEYFSETQRNKGNFPGRFSGRQFSNSRSEMNVSTLELGDSALYLCASSLSTRARRQETQYFGPGTRLLVL.

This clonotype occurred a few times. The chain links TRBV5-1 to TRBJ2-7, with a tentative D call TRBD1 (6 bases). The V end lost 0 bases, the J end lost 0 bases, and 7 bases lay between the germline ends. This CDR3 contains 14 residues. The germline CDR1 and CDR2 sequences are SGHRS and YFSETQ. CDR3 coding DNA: TGCGCCAGCAGCTTGGCGGACAGCTCCTACGAGCAGTACTTC. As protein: CASSLADSSYEQYF.

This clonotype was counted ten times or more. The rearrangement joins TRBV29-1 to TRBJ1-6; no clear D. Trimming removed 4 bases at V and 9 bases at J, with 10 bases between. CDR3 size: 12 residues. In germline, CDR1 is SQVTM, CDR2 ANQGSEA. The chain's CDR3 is CSVAGEGSPLHF. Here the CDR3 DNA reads TGCAGCGTTGCTGGGGAAGGTTCACCCCTCCACTTT.

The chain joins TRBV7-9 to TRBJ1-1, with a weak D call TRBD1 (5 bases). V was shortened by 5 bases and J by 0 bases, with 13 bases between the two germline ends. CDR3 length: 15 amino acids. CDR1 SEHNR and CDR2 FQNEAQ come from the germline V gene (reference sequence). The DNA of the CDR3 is TGTGCCAGCAGCGCCCGTGGGGGAATGAACACTGAAGCTTTCTTT. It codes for CASSARGGMNTEAFF.

The CDR3, as DNA: TGTGCCAGCAGTTATCAGCTGTTGCAGCCCCAGCATTTT. Protein: CASSYQLLQPQHF. This chain links TRBV6-6 with TRBJ1-5; D not certain. CDR3 size: 13 residues. Between the trimmed V and J ends, which lost 3 bases and 7 bases, there was a span of 10 bases. The germline V gene has CDR1 MNHNY and CDR2 SVGAGI (reference sequence).